The 10 T cell receptor beta chains in this list originate from one sample, sequenced in a study of T cell responses to AZD1222 COVID-19 vaccine. Produced via immunoSEQ multiplex PCR; TCRdb's table is partial and in-frame only. Among over 130,000 clones listed, 88% were seen once. The sequencing used peripheral blood, collected 28 days after the second AZD1222 dose. The receptors were sampled from an adult who received the AZD1222 COVID-19 vaccine.

The rearrangement joins TRBV4-2 to TRBJ2-7; 9 bases are shared with TRBD2. Looked up from germline, CDR1 is LGHNA and CDR2 is YNFKEQ. V dropped 0 bases and J dropped 3; count of bases not matched to a gene: 15. This CDR3 has 19 amino acids. CDR3 coding DNA: TGTGCCAGCAGCCAAGATTCTCGAGCGGGGGGCGCCCTCTTCTACGAGCAGTACTTC. Its translation: CASSQDSRAGGALFYEQYF.

This clone was seen once. The chain joins TRBV2 to TRBJ2-2, with 7 bases identical to TRBD1. The length of the CDR3 is 15 residues. Germline loops: CDR1 SNHLY, CDR2 FYNNEI. After removal of 10 bases from V and 0 bases from J, the junction contained 8 bases not matched to a gene. CDR3 region: CAIKTGTANTGELFF. The CDR3 nucleotides read TGTGCCATTAAGACCGGGACAGCGAACACCGGGGAGCTGTTTTTT. Filled out from reference TRBV2 and TRBJ2-2, the complete variable domain reads EPEVTQTPSHQVTQMGQEVILRCVPISNHLYFYWYRQILGQKVEFLVSFYNNEISEKSEIFDDQFSVERPDGSNFTLKIRSTKLEDSAMYFCAIKTGTANTGELFFGEGSRLTVL.

The rearrangement links TRBV30 to TRBJ2-4; 10 bases are a match to TRBD2. V shed 3 bases, J shed 4 bases, and the junction held 15 bases outside the gene matches. Per the germline V gene, CDR1 is GTSNPN and CDR2 is SVGIG (reference sequence). The CDR3 totals 18 residues. The CDR3 reads CAWRTASGSRSAKNIQYF. As DNA, the CDR3 is TGTGCCTGGAGGACGGCTAGCGGGAGTAGGTCGGCGAAAAACATTCAGTACTTC. Together with reference TRBV30 and TRBJ2-4, the CDR3 gives the full variable domain: SQTIHQWPATLVQPVGSPLSLECTVEGTSNPNLYWYRQAAGRGLQLLFYSVGIGQISSEVPQNLSASRPQDRQFILSSKKLLLSDSGFYLCAWRTASGSRSAKNIQYFGAGTRLSVL.

A single count supports this clone. The genes are TRBV4-2 and TRBJ2-7; 7 nucleotides agree with TRBD2. CDR1 LGHNA and CDR2 YNFKEQ come from the germline V gene. The V segment lost 4 bases and the J segment 5 bases; nucleotides outside the gene matches: 17. The CDR3 runs to 17 residues. CDR3 amino acids: CASSPELGSGYPNEQYF. The CDR3 region has the DNA TGTGCCAGCAGCCCCGAGTTGGGTAGCGGGTACCCCAACGAGCAGTACTTC.

This chain uses TRBV24-1 with TRBJ2-7; 10 nucleotides match TRBD2. Germline V gene sequence: CDR1 KGHDR, CDR2 SFDVKD. This CDR3 contains 17 residues. V dropped 4 bases and J dropped 1; count of bases not matched to a gene: 9. CDR3 residues: CATSDLIPSGGSYEQYF. The CDR3, as DNA: TGTGCCACCAGTGACCTGATCCCTAGCGGGGGTTCCTACGAGCAGTACTTC.

The genes are TRBV11-2 and TRBJ2-3; TRBD2 matches at 9 bases. The CDR3 loop spans 15 amino acids. The germline V gene encodes CDR1 SGHAT and CDR2 FQNNGV. V shed 5 bases, J shed 6 bases, and the junction held 9 bases outside the gene matches. CDR3 sequence reads: CASSPLGGGVDTQYF. CDR3 coding DNA: TGTGCCAGCAGCCCGCTGGGCGGGGGGGTTGATACGCAGTATTTT. The full variable domain, in which reference TRBV11-2 and TRBJ2-3 provide the parts outside the CDR3, is EAGVAQSPRYKIIEKRQSVAFWCNPISGHATLYWYQQILGQGPKLLIQFQNNGVVDDSQLPKDRFSAERLKGVDSTLKIQPAKLEDSAVYLCASSPLGGGVDTQYFGPGTRLTVL.

This clone was counted a single time. V usage is TRBV21-1 and J usage is TRBJ1-2; the DNA was not compared with TRBD1, the D call given in the table. TRBV21-1 is described as a pseudogene. This CDR3 comprises 13 residues. In DNA, the CDR3 is TGTGCCAGCAGCAAGGGCGAGCAGGAAAGCTACACCTTC. It yields the protein CASSKGEQESYTF.

This chain uses TRBV18 with TRBJ2-5; TRBD2 matches 13 bases. Losses at the gene ends were 6 bases for V and 3 bases for J; bases not matched to a gene: 4. Germline V gene lookup returns CDR1 KGHSH and CDR2 LQKENI. The CDR3 sequence is 15 residues long. The CDR3 here is CASSGTSGREETQYF. In DNA, the CDR3 is TGTGCCAGCTCTGGAACTAGCGGGAGGGAAGAGACCCAGTACTTC.

The chain joins TRBV28 to TRBJ2-6; D is uncertain. Germline CDR1 and CDR2: MDHEN and SYDVKM. The CDR3 is made up of 16 amino acids. V was shortened by 6 bases and J by 0 bases, with 12 bases between the two germline ends. CDR3 region: CASSPLSFSGANVLTF. The CDR3 DNA reads TGTGCCAGCAGCCCCTTAAGTTTCTCTGGGGCCAACGTCCTGACTTTC.

The chain has TRBV5-1 and TRBJ2-2; D possibly corresponds to TRBD2 (5 bases). The CDR3 covers 13 residues. The V and J ends lost 6 bases and 1 base respectively, with 7 bases between them. CDR1 is SGHRS, CDR2 YFSETQ, per germline. The CDR3 reads CASTGMNTGELFF. For the CDR3, the DNA is TGCGCCAGCACCGGGATGAACACCGGGGAGCTGTTTTTT.